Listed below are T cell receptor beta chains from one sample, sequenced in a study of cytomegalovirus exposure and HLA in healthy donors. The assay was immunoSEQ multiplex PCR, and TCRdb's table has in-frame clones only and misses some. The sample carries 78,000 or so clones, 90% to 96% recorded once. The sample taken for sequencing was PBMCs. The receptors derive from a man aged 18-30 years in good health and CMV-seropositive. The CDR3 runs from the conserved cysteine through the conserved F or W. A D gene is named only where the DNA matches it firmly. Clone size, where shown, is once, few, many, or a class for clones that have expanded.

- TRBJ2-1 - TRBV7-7 TGTGCTAGCAGCTTAGAGGGGGTTTTTTACAATGAGCAGTTCTTC CASSLEGVFYNEQFF
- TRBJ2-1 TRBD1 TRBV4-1 TGCGCCAGCAGCCTTACAGGGGGTAGCAACAATGAGCAGTTCTTC CASSLTGGSNNEQFF
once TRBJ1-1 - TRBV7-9 TGTGCCAGCAGCCCCATACTCCAGAACACTGAAGCTTTCTTT CASSPILQNTEAFF
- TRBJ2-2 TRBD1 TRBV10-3 TGTGCCATCAGTGGACAGGGGGTGAACACCGGGGAGCTGTTTTTT CAISGQGVNTGELFF
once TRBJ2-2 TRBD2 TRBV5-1 TGCGCCAGCAGCTCGCCGGGACTAGATAGTTGGGACGGGGAGCTGTTTTTT CASSSPGLDSWDGELFF
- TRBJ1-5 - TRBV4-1 TGCGCCAGCAGCCAGGTCCAAGCGTCTAGCAATCAGCCCCAGCATTTT CASSQVQASSNQPQHF
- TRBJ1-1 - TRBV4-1 TGCGCCAGCAGCCTACGGGGGGCCGAGGGCACTGAAGCTTTCTTT CASSLRGAEGTEAFF
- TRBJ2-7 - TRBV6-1 TGTGCCAGCAGTGAACGGCGGGTCCTCTTCTACGAGCAGTACTTC CASSERRVLFYEQYF
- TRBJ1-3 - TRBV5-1 TGCGCCAGCAGCTTGGCCCCGGAGGCCACTGGAAACACCATATATTTT CASSLAPEATGNTIYF
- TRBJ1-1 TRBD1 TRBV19 TGTGCCAGTAGTGCACAGGGGGCAACGAACACTGAAGCTTTCTTT CASSAQGATNTEAFF
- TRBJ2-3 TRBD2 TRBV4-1 TGCGCCAGCAGCCAAGCGGGAGGGCCGGCAGATACGCAGTATTTT CASSQAGGPADTQYF
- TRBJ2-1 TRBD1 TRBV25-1 TGTGCCAGCAGTGTCCCCGGGACAGGGAACAATGAGCAGTTCTTC CASSVPGTGNNEQFF
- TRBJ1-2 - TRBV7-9 TGTGCCAGCAGCTTAGTAGAGGATTTCATCTATGGCTACACCTTC CASSLVEDFIYGYTF
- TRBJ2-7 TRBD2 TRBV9 TGTGCCAGCAGCGCTAGCGGGAGTAGCTCCTACGAGCAGTACTTC CASSASGSSSYEQYF
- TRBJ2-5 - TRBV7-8 TGTGCCAGCAGCTTAGCGGTCTCAGGGTTGGAGACCCAGTACTTC CASSLAVSGLETQYF
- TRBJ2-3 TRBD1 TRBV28 TGTGCCAGCACCCTTCCGGGACAGGGAGGGGGCACAGATACGCAGTATTTT CASTLPGQGGGTDTQYF
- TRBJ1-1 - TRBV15 TGTGCCACCAGCAGGAGGGAGAACACTGAAGCTTTCTTT CATSRRENTEAFF
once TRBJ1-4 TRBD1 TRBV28 TGTGCCACCAGGGACAGCGTTAATGAAAAACTGTTTTTT CATRDSVNEKLFF
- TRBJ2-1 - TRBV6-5 TGTGCCAGCAGTACGGACGGACTTTACAATGAGCAGTTCTTC CASSTDGLYNEQFF
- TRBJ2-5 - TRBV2 TGTGCCAGCATTTCCGGGGGCCAGTACTTC CASISGGQYF
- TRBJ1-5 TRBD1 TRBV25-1 TGTGCCAGCAGTGACATGGACAGGGACAATCAGCCCCAGCATTTT CASSDMDRDNQPQHF
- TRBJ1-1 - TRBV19 TGTGCCAGTAGCCAAATCACTGAAGCTTTCTTT CASSQITEAFF
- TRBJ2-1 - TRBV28 TGTGCCATCACTGGAGGGGAATACAATGAGCAGTTCTTC CAITGGEYNEQFF
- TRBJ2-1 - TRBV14 TGTGCCAGCAGCCAGATGCGGCGGACAAGCTCCTACAATGAGCAGTTCTTC CASSQMRRTSSYNEQFF
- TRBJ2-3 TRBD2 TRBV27 TGTGCCAGCACCTTGGGGACTAGCGGGAGCCCCTCCACAGATACGCAGTATTTT CASTLGTSGSPSTDTQYF
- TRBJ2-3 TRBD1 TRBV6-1 TGTGCCAGCAGTGAACACCTACCCCCAGGGGGAAAAGATACGCAGTATTTT CASSEHLPPGGKDTQYF
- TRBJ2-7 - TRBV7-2 TGTGCCAGCACCCAGGGATACGAGCAGTACTTC CASTQGYEQYF
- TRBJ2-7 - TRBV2 TGTGCCAGCAGCGGGAATCTCGAGCAGTACTTC CASSGNLEQYF
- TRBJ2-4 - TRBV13 TGTGCCAGCAGCCCTAGAGACCTCGAGGCCAAAAACATTCAGTACTTC CASSPRDLEAKNIQYF
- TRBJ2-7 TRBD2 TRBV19 TGTGCCAGTAGGTCGGGGGGTCAAGGTCGGGAGCAGTACTTC CASRSGGQGREQYF
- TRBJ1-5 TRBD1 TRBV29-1 TGCAGCGTGCGACAGGGGCGCAATCAGCCCCAGCATTTT CSVRQGRNQPQHF
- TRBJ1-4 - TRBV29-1 TGCAGCGTTGAAGAAGGCGGGGGAACTAATGAAAAACTGTTTTTT CSVEEGGGTNEKLFF
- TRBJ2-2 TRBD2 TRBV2 TGTGCCAGCGCGGGGGGGGCGAACACCGGGGAGCTGTTTTTT CASAGGANTGELFF
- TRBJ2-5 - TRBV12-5 TGTGCTAGTGGTTTGGCCCCGAAGCAGGGGTTTGGAGAGACCCAGTACTTC CASGLAPKQGFGETQYF
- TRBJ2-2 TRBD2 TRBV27 TGTGCCAGCAGCCTGGGTGGACTAGCGCCTGGGTGGGGGGAGCTGTTTTTT CASSLGGLAPGWGELFF